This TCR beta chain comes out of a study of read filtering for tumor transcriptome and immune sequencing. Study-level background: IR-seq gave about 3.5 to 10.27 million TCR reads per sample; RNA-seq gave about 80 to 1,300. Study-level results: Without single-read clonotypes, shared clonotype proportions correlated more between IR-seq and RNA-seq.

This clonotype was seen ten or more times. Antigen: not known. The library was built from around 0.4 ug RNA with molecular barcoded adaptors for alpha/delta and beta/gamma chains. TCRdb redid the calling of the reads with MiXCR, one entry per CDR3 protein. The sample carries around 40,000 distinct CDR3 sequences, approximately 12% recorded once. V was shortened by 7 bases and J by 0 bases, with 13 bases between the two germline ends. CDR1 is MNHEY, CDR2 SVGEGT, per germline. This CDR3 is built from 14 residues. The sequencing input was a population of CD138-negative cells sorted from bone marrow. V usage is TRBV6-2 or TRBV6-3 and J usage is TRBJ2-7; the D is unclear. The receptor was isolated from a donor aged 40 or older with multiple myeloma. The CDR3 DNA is TGTGCCAGCACCAAGTCGACGGCCTCCTACGAGCAGTACTTC. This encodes CASTKSTASYEQYF.